The rows below give T cell receptor beta chains drawn from one sample of a study of blood T cell repertoires in COVID-19. Sequenced by immunoSEQ multiplex PCR; TCRdb stores in-frame clones only, minus some. The data hold over 250,000 clones, with approximately 86% observed a single time. Specimen: PBMCs or T cells enriched from blood (not recorded which). The receptors were sampled from a woman aged 18 to 35 who had recovered from COVID-19. CDR3s include the opening cysteine and the closing phenylalanine or tryptophan. The D gene is left open where the match is weak. Clone sizes are given selectively: once, few, many, or a class where the clone is expanded.

len	abundance	j_gene	v_gene	d_gene	CDR3nt	CDR3aa
15	NA	TRBJ2-3	TRBV5-6	NA	TGTGCCAGCAGCCTTACCCGGGGAGGGGGGGATACGCAGTATTTT	CASSLTRGGGDTQYF
15	NA	TRBJ2-3	TRBV28	TRBD2	TGTGCCAGCAGTGGATATAGCGGGGCCACAGATACGCAGTATTTT	CASSGYSGATDTQYF
14	NA	TRBJ1-1	TRBV29-1	TRBD1	TGCAGCGTTGGGTCAGAGCCAGGGGGATCTATAGCTTTCTTT	CSVGSEPGGSIAFF
13	NA	TRBJ2-7	TRBV25-1	NA	TGTGCCAGCAGTGAAGTTGCGGGCTACGAGCAGTACTTC	CASSEVAGYEQYF
18	NA	TRBJ1-2	TRBV3-1/TRBV3-2	TRBD1	TGTGCCAGCAGCAACAAAGGACAGGGCGAACAAGCTAACTATGGCTACACCTTC	CASSNKGQGEQANYGYTF
15	NA	TRBJ2-7	TRBV7-3	NA	TGTGCCAGCAGCTCGGACAGATTAATTCCCTACGAGCAGTACTTC	CASSSDRLIPYEQYF
15	NA	TRBJ2-1	TRBV11-2	NA	TGTGCCAGCAGCTCGCCAACTACTAGTCCCCATGAGCAGTTCTTC	CASSSPTTSPHEQFF
16	NA	TRBJ2-5	TRBV14	TRBD2	TGTGCCAGCAGCCCCAGGCGACTAGCGACGGGGGAGACCCAGTACTTC	CASSPRRLATGETQYF
17	once	TRBJ2-2	TRBV18	TRBD2	TGTGCCAGCTCACCTCCGACTAGCGGGATTCCCACCGGGGAGCTGTTTTTT	CASSPPTSGIPTGELFF
17	NA	TRBJ2-2	TRBV19	TRBD2	TGTGCCAGTAGTCCCGAGGGACTAGCGGCAAACACCGGGGAGCTGTTTTTT	CASSPEGLAANTGELFF
16	NA	TRBJ1-3	TRBV4-3	TRBD1	TGCGCCAGCAGCCAGGACTTCCGGGACAGCGGAAACACCATATATTTT	CASSQDFRDSGNTIYF
11	NA	TRBJ1-5	TRBV19	NA	TGTGCCAGTAGTATTTTCGGTAGCCAGCATTTT	CASSIFGSQHF
15	NA	TRBJ1-2	TRBV30	NA	TGTGCCTGGAGTCTTAAGGGGCCGCGAGACTATGGCTACACCTTC	CAWSLKGPRDYGYTF
13	NA	TRBJ2-3	TRBV7-9	NA	TGTGCCAGCAGCTTAGCGCGGGCAGATACGCAGTATTTT	CASSLARADTQYF
13	NA	TRBJ2-1	TRBV7-2	NA	TGTGCCAGCAGCTTAGTAGGGGCGCGAGAGCAGTTCTTC	CASSLVGAREQFF
14	once	TRBJ2-1	TRBV2	TRBD2	TGTGCCAGCAGCGAGACTAGCGACTACAATGAGCAGTTCTTC	CASSETSDYNEQFF
14	NA	TRBJ1-1	TRBV7-9	NA	TGTGCCAGCAGCTCGACGAGCGGGACGAATGAAGCTTTCTTT	CASSSTSGTNEAFF
16	NA	TRBJ2-2	TRBV11-2	NA	TGTGCCAGCAGCTTACCGAGACACGCGAACACCGGGGAGCTGTTTTTT	CASSLPRHANTGELFF
12	once	TRBJ2-3	TRBV19	NA	TGTGCCAGCTCACTCGGGAGAGATACGCAGTATTTT	CASSLGRDTQYF
15	NA	TRBJ2-1	TRBV9	NA	TGTGCCAGCAGCGTAGAGGGACACTCCTACAATGAGCAGTTCTTC	CASSVEGHSYNEQFF
13	NA	TRBJ1-1	TRBV29-1	NA	TGCAGCGATATGACAGGCGACTACACTGAAGCTTTCTTT	CSDMTGDYTEAFF
16	NA	TRBJ2-3	TRBV7-9	TRBD2	TGTGCCAGCAGCCTTAGGGGAACTAGCGGGGTCGATACGCAGTATTTT	CASSLRGTSGVDTQYF
16	NA	TRBJ2-1	TRBV27	TRBD2	TGTGCCAGCTTTTCACTAGCGGGAGGGCCTAACAATGAGCAGTTCTTC	CASFSLAGGPNNEQFF
12	NA	TRBJ2-7	TRBV7-2	NA	TGTGCCAGCAGCCTGACTGGATACGAGCAGTACTTC	CASSLTGYEQYF
15	NA	TRBJ2-3	TRBV19	NA	TGTGCCAGTAGTATCCTTAGCGACGTCACAGATACGCAGTATTTT	CASSILSDVTDTQYF
13	NA	TRBJ1-1	TRBV18	NA	TGTGCCAGCTCACCCGATCTGAGCACTGAAGCTTTCTTT	CASSPDLSTEAFF
15	medium-sized	TRBJ1-4	TRBV7-8	TRBD1	TGTGCCAGCAGCTTAGAAAGGGGACAGGTCGAAAAACTGTTTTTT	CASSLERGQVEKLFF
13	NA	TRBJ2-2	TRBV30	NA	TGTGCCTGGAGTAGCGGCCCCACCGGGGAGCTGTTTTTT	CAWSSGPTGELFF
14	NA	TRBJ1-6	TRBV30	NA	TGTGCCTGGAGTGAGGCAGGGTTTAATTCACCCCTCCACTTT	CAWSEAGFNSPLHF
14	NA	TRBJ2-7	TRBV4-2	NA	TGTGCCAGCAGCCGACTAGAGGCTCCCTACGAGCAGTACTTC	CASSRLEAPYEQYF
14	NA	TRBJ1-6	TRBV10-1	TRBD1	TGCGCCAGCAGCGCCGGACAGGGGGGTTCACCCCTCCACTTT	CASSAGQGGSPLHF
14	NA	TRBJ2-1	TRBV28	NA	TGTGCCAGCACCCCTCCGTTGCTATACAATGAGCAGTTCTTC	CASTPPLLYNEQFF
19	NA	TRBJ2-2	TRBV5-1	TRBD1	TGCGCCAGCAGCTTGGATTTTAGGACAGGGGCCTCATTTGGCGGGGAGCTGTTTTTT	CASSLDFRTGASFGGELFF
14	NA	TRBJ2-6	TRBV24-1	NA	TGTGCCACGGGCCCAAGCTCTGGGGCCAACGTCCTGACTTTC	CATGPSSGANVLTF
15	once	TRBJ2-5	TRBV5-5	NA	TGTGCCAGCAGCTTGGTGGGCAGGCCACAAGAGACCCAGTACTTC	CASSLVGRPQETQYF
15	NA	TRBJ1-4	TRBV19	TRBD1	TGTGCCAGTAGTATACTCCGGGACAGGGTCGAAAAACTGTTTTTT	CASSILRDRVEKLFF
14	once	TRBJ2-1	TRBV30	TRBD1	TGTGCCTGGGGAACAGGGGGGAATAGCGATGAGCAGTTCTTC	CAWGTGGNSDEQFF
15	NA	TRBJ2-7	TRBV5-1	TRBD2	TGCGCCAGCAGTTTCCGACTAGCGGGAGGTCTCGAGCAGTACTTC	CASSFRLAGGLEQYF
14	NA	TRBJ1-6	TRBV27	NA	TGTGCCAGCAGCCTCGCGGCAGCGAATTCACCCCTCCACTTT	CASSLAAANSPLHF
17	NA	TRBJ1-4	TRBV7-9	NA	TGTGCCAGCAGCGGCCGTGGACTCGTAGACTCCAATGAAAAACTGTTTTTT	CASSGRGLVDSNEKLFF
17	NA	TRBJ2-1	TRBV5-1	NA	TGCGCCAGCAGCTTGGGGGCAACAACGAGCTCCTACAATGAGCAGTTCTTC	CASSLGATTSSYNEQFF
17	many	TRBJ2-3	TRBV9	TRBD2	TGTGCCAGCAGCGCTTATATTGTAGCGGGAGGGGCAGATACGCAGTATTTT	CASSAYIVAGGADTQYF
15	NA	TRBJ2-7	TRBV7-6	TRBD1	TGTGCCAGCAGCTCACTCCCGGACAGGACCTACGAGCAGTACTTC	CASSSLPDRTYEQYF